This is a list of T cell receptor beta chains from one sample in a study of beta chain features in type 1 diabetes. The protocol was immunoSEQ multiplex PCR, while the TCRdb copy is restricted to in-frame clones and leaves out a portion. Counted here are 150,000 to 180,000 clones, approximately 8.1% occurring once; the ten biggest clones make up 0.65%. Sequenced: central memory CD4+ T cells from blood. Receptors were obtained from a man aged 18 to 29 in good health. Both conserved end residues are part of each CDR3. The D gene is left open where the match is weak. Clone size is shown for a subset of rows, as once, few, many or a class of expanded clone.

clone_size	v_call	cdr3_length	d_call	j_call	cdr3_nt	cdr3_aa
few	TRBV5-1	16	TRBD2	TRBJ2-5	TGCGCCAGCAGCAGAGGACTAGCGGGTTTCCAAGAGACCCAGTACTTC	CASSRGLAGFQETQYF
few	TRBV7-2	14	TRBD2	TRBJ2-1	TGTGCCAGCAGCTCGCTAGCGGGGTACAATGAGCAGTTCTTC	CASSSLAGYNEQFF
NA	TRBV29-1	13	TRBD1	TRBJ1-5	TGCAGCGTTGGAGACAGGGGGAATCAGCCCCAGCATTTT	CSVGDRGNQPQHF
NA	TRBV7-2	15	TRBD1	TRBJ1-6	TGTGCCAGCAGCCCCTACCGGACAGGGAGTTCACCCCTCCACTTT	CASSPYRTGSSPLHF
few	TRBV7-3	14	NA	TRBJ2-2	TGTGCCAGCAGCCACAAACAAAACACCGGGGAGCTGTTTTTT	CASSHKQNTGELFF
few	TRBV16	15	NA	TRBJ1-1	TGTGCCAGCAGCCAATGGGGCGGGGGCAACACTGAAGCTTTCTTT	CASSQWGGGNTEAFF
NA	TRBV7-3	14	TRBD1	TRBJ2-3	TGTGCCAGCAGCACAGGGGGCCCCACAGATACGCAGTATTTT	CASSTGGPTDTQYF
NA	TRBV9	16	NA	TRBJ2-1	TGTGCCAGCAGTCCGGGACTGGATCCCTCCTACAATGAGCAGTTCTTC	CASSPGLDPSYNEQFF
many	TRBV30	16	TRBD1	TRBJ2-1	TGTGCCTGGAAGGGACAGGGGCCCGGCACCTACAATGAGCAGTTCTTC	CAWKGQGPGTYNEQFF
few	TRBV28	16	TRBD1	TRBJ2-5	TGTGCCAGCAGTCCCCTGGACAGGGGACGTGTAGAGACCCAGTACTTC	CASSPLDRGRVETQYF
few	TRBV2	16	TRBD2	TRBJ2-3	TGTGCCAGTGAAGTGGTTAGGCTAGCGGGAGGAGATACGCAGTATTTT	CASEVVRLAGGDTQYF
NA	TRBV5-6	14	NA	TRBJ2-5	TGTGCCAGCAGCTCCTATACGGGGCAAGAGACCCAGTACTTC	CASSSYTGQETQYF
NA	TRBV2	14	TRBD1	TRBJ2-3	TGTGCCAACTCGGACAGGTCATACACAGATACGCAGTATTTT	CANSDRSYTDTQYF
many	TRBV7-2	13	NA	TRBJ1-2	TGTGCCAGCAGCCCGGACAGTAACTATGGCTACACCTTC	CASSPDSNYGYTF
many	TRBV18	17	NA	TRBJ2-5	TGTGCCAGCTCACCACCAAAGAGATCAGGGTTACAAGAGACCCAGTACTTC	CASSPPKRSGLQETQYF
many	TRBV30	12	NA	TRBJ2-5	TGTGCCCGGCAGACAAATAGGGAGACCCAGTACTTC	CARQTNRETQYF
many	TRBV30	11	NA	TRBJ1-1	TGTGCCTGGAGCGCGCCGACTGAAGCTTTCTTT	CAWSAPTEAFF
many	TRBV7-7	16	NA	TRBJ2-7	TGTGCTAGCAGCTTAGCGGACAGGTCACCCCCTTACGAGCAGTACTTC	CASSLADRSPPYEQYF
NA	TRBV7-9	17	TRBD2	TRBJ2-7	TGTGCCAGCAGCTCCGGGACTAGCGGGCCCCGGGACTACGAGCAGTACTTC	CASSSGTSGPRDYEQYF
many	TRBV15	12	TRBD2	TRBJ2-5	TGTGCCACCAGCAGGGCGGGAGGGACCCAGTACTTC	CATSRAGGTQYF
NA	TRBV30	14	TRBD1	TRBJ2-7	TGTGCCTGGGACCGACAGGGGATTATGAACGAGCAGTACTTC	CAWDRQGIMNEQYF
few	TRBV14	13	NA	TRBJ1-1	TGTGCCAGCAGCCCCGCGCATAACACTGAAGCTTTCTTT	CASSPAHNTEAFF
few	TRBV7-9	16	NA	TRBJ1-6	TGTGCCAGCAGCCAGACAGGAAACTCCTATAATTCACCCCTCCACTTT	CASSQTGNSYNSPLHF
NA	TRBV19	18	TRBD1	TRBJ2-2	TGTGCCAGTTCGTCCAGGGGGCGTCTTGGGGGTTTAGCCGGGGAGCTGTTTTTT	CASSSRGRLGGLAGELFF
NA	TRBV4-2	14	TRBD1	TRBJ2-7	TGTGCCAGCAGCCAGGGGGACAGGGTCCACGAGCAGTACTTC	CASSQGDRVHEQYF
NA	TRBV6-4	14	NA	TRBJ2-3	TGTGCCAGCAGTGCCGACGGGAGCACAGATACGCAGTATTTT	CASSADGSTDTQYF
NA	TRBV28	15	TRBD1	TRBJ2-1	TGTGCCAGCAGACCGACAGGGGGCAATTTGTATGAGCAGTTCTTC	CASRPTGGNLYEQFF
few	TRBV29-1	14	TRBD2	TRBJ2-3	TGCAGCGTTGGGGCGGGGGGGCTCACAGATACGCAGTATTTT	CSVGAGGLTDTQYF
few	TRBV2	15	NA	TRBJ1-2	TGTGCCAGCAGTGTTCCTTTTGGCACCCACTATGGCTACACCTTC	CASSVPFGTHYGYTF
few	TRBV28	13	NA	TRBJ1-5	TGTGCCAGCAGCTGGACACCTAATCAGCCCCAGCATTTT	CASSWTPNQPQHF
few	TRBV7-9	18	NA	TRBJ1-5	TGTGCCAGCAGCTTAGCTACTCACCAGGGCGAGAGCAATCAGCCCCAGCATTTT	CASSLATHQGESNQPQHF
NA	TRBV7-9	17	NA	TRBJ1-2	TGTGCCAGCAGCCCAAAGGGTCAGGGATCCATCAACTATGGCTACACCTTC	CASSPKGQGSINYGYTF
NA	TRBV4-1	17	TRBD2	TRBJ2-3	TGCGCCAGCAGCTCCTCACCGGGACTAGCGGGGGATCATACGCAGTATTTT	CASSSSPGLAGDHTQYF
few	TRBV11-2	14	NA	TRBJ1-1	TGTGCCAGCAGCCCAGGGTGGGGGCGGGCTGAAGCTTTCTTT	CASSPGWGRAEAFF
many	TRBV4-3	15	NA	TRBJ1-4	TGCGCCAGCAGCCCCGGGAGTGCAACTAATGAAAAACTGTTTTTT	CASSPGSATNEKLFF
many	TRBV19	14	NA	TRBJ1-1	TGTGCCAGTAGAGGTTCAGGTTTGGGCACTGAAGCTTTCTTT	CASRGSGLGTEAFF
few	TRBV29-1	13	NA	TRBJ2-6	TGCAGCGTTGAGAGGTCTGGGGCCAACGTCCTGACTTTC	CSVERSGANVLTF
many	TRBV28	14	NA	TRBJ2-7	TGTGCCAGCAGCGTCGGGACACTCACCTACGAGCAGTACTTC	CASSVGTLTYEQYF
few	TRBV5-1	17	NA	TRBJ2-3	TGCGCCAGCAGCTTGGCGGGACACTCAATCGCCGGAGATACGCAGTATTTT	CASSLAGHSIAGDTQYF
few	TRBV2	14	NA	TRBJ1-5	TGTGCCAGCAGTCAGGGCTCGAGCAATCAGCCCCAGCATTTT	CASSQGSSNQPQHF
many	TRBV7-9	12	NA	TRBJ2-5	TGTGCCAGCAGCTTACAACGGGAGACCCAGTACTTC	CASSLQRETQYF
few	TRBV4-1	17	NA	TRBJ2-7	TGCGCCAGCAGCCAAGTCCCGGGACTCATGAGCTCCTACGAGCAGTACTTC	CASSQVPGLMSSYEQYF
few	TRBV15	13	TRBD1	TRBJ2-1	TGTGCCACCACCGGACAGGGGCTCAATGAGCAGTTCTTC	CATTGQGLNEQFF
NA	TRBV7-2	15	NA	TRBJ2-1	TGTGCCAGCAGCCCAGGGCGGAGCTCCTACAATGAGCAGTTCTTC	CASSPGRSSYNEQFF
few	TRBV30	15	TRBD1	TRBJ1-4	TGTGCCTGGAGTGTGGAGGGACAGATTAATGAAAAACTGTTTTTT	CAWSVEGQINEKLFF
many	TRBV29-1	11	NA	TRBJ1-2	TGCAGCGTTACTCGGCAGGGTGGCTACACCTTC	CSVTRQGGYTF
NA	TRBV7-3	15	TRBD1	TRBJ2-3	TGTGCCAGCAGCTTAGGATTAGGGGGCAGCGATACGCAGTATTTT	CASSLGLGGSDTQYF
NA	TRBV7-2	15	NA	TRBJ2-5	TGTGCCAGCAGCAAAGGGGGGGTAGGTGGAGAGACCCAGTACTTC	CASSKGGVGGETQYF
NA	TRBV5-1	15	TRBD2	TRBJ2-1	TGCGCCAGCAGGGGGACTAGCGGAGTCTACAATGAGCAGTTCTTC	CASRGTSGVYNEQFF
NA	TRBV11-2	13	NA	TRBJ2-3	TGTGCCAGCAGCCCAGGGGCCACAGATACGCAGTATTTT	CASSPGATDTQYF
few	TRBV10-3	19	TRBD1	TRBJ2-6	TGTGCCATCAGTGATAACCCGGGACAGGTTAGCTCTGGGGCCAACGTCCTGACTTTC	CAISDNPGQVSSGANVLTF
few	TRBV5-6	19	NA	TRBJ2-1	TGTGCCAGCAGCTCACCCCTGGGCGGGCCTAGGAGCTCCTACAATGAGCAGTTCTTC	CASSSPLGGPRSSYNEQFF
NA	TRBV7-8	15	NA	TRBJ1-5	TGTGCCAGCAGCTCTCAGTACGGGGTAGGACAGCCCCAGCATTTT	CASSSQYGVGQPQHF
few	TRBV18	16	NA	TRBJ2-3	TGTGCCAGCTCACCACGGCAAATTACAAGCACAGATACGCAGTATTTT	CASSPRQITSTDTQYF
few	TRBV11-1	16	TRBD2	TRBJ2-3	TGTGCCAGCAGCGTGACTAGCGGGGGTAGCACAGATACGCAGTATTTT	CASSVTSGGSTDTQYF